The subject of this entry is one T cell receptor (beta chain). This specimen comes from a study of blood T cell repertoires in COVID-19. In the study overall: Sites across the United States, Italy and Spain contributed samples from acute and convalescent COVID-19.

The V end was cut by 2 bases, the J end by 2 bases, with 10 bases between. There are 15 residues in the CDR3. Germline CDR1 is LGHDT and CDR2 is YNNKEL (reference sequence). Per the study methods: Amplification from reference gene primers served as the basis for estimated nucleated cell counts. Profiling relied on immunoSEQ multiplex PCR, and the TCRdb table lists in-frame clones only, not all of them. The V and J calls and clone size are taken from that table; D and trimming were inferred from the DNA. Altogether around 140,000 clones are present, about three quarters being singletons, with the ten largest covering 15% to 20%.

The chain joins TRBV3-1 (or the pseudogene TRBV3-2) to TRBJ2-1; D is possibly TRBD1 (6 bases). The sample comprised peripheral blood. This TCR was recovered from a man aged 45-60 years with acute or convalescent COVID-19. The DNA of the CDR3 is TGTGCCAGCAGCCAATCAGGGACAACCTACAATGAGCAGTTCTTC. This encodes CASSQSGTTYNEQFF.